A selection of T cell receptor beta chains follows, all from one sample in a study of CD8 T cells in Susac syndrome. TCRdb redid the calling of the immunoSEQ multiplex PCR reads with MiXCR, one entry per CDR3 protein. The sample carries 200,000 to 250,000 distinct CDR3 sequences, 90% to 95% recorded once. Sequences were obtained from CD4+ T cells from PBMCs. Source of these receptors: a human donor with multiple sclerosis. The CDR3 runs from the conserved cysteine through the conserved F or W. D genes are given only for firm matches. A clone size is listed for some rows: how often the clone was seen (once, few, many), or a class if it is expanded.

abundance	j_gene	v_gene	d_gene	CDR3aa	CDR3nt
-	TRBJ2-2	TRBV27	TRBD2	CASSLLFGGRAGNGELFF	TGTGCCAGCAGTTTATTGTTCGGCGGGAGGGCCGGAAACGGGGAGCTGTTTTTT
-	TRBJ1-3	TRBV28	-	CASSWRGVGNTIYF	TGTGCCAGCAGTTGGAGGGGGGTCGGAAACACCATATATTTT
-	TRBJ1-1	TRBV3-1	-	CASSQDIGAGREAFF	TGTGCCAGCAGCCAAGATATCGGAGCTGGCCGTGAAGCTTTCTTT
-	TRBJ1-4	TRBV30	TRBD1	CAWTFGTATNEKLFF	TGTGCCTGGACTTTCGGGACAGCGACTAATGAAAAACTGTTTTTT
-	TRBJ2-4	TRBV29-1	-	CSVRVGGNIQYF	TGCAGCGTTAGGGTAGGGGGAAACATTCAGTACTTC
-	TRBJ2-3	TRBV20-1	TRBD2	CSANPKGQRGSTDTQYF	TGCAGTGCTAACCCGAAGGGCCAGCGGGGGAGCACAGATACGCAGTATTTT
-	TRBJ2-3	TRBV12-3/TRBV12-4	-	CASRRGPDWDTQYF	TGTGCCAGCAGACGGGGGCCCGATTGGGATACGCAGTATTTT
-	TRBJ1-4	TRBV2	-	CASRVQGTYGEKLFF	TGTGCCAGCAGAGTACAGGGAACGTACGGTGAAAAACTGTTTTTT
-	TRBJ2-5	TRBV6-1	-	CASRSGQFRSQETQYF	TGTGCCAGCCGATCTGGACAGTTTCGAAGCCAAGAGACCCAGTACTTC
-	TRBJ1-3	TRBV6-5	-	CASSSYSGNTIYF	TGTGCCAGCAGTTCCTACTCTGGAAACACCATATATTTT
-	TRBJ2-3	TRBV4-1	TRBD1	CASSRSGEGGSDTQYF	TGCGCCAGCAGCCGGTCAGGGGAAGGGGGCTCAGATACGCAGTATTTT
-	TRBJ2-5	TRBV20-1	-	CSAPPRLGETQYF	TGCAGTGCGCCACCGAGACTCGGGGAGACCCAGTACTTC
few	TRBJ2-5	TRBV27	TRBD1	CASRPDRASQETQYF	TGTGCCAGCAGGCCGGACAGGGCCTCCCAAGAGACCCAGTACTTC
-	TRBJ2-2	TRBV19	-	CASTTRRTGELFF	TGTGCCAGTACAACCAGGAGGACCGGGGAGCTGTTTTTT
-	TRBJ1-1	TRBV20-1	-	CSPQVWGETEAFF	TGCAGTCCCCAGGTCTGGGGCGAAACTGAAGCTTTCTTT
once	TRBJ1-1	TRBV4-1	-	CASSLWPRGTNTEAFF	TGCGCCAGCAGCCTCTGGCCCAGGGGAACTAACACTGAAGCTTTCTTT
-	TRBJ2-5	TRBV5-4	-	CASRFAAQETQYF	TGTGCCAGCAGGTTCGCCGCTCAAGAGACCCAGTACTTC
-	TRBJ2-7	TRBV10-2	-	CASSDEGSRSYEQYF	TGCGCCAGCAGTGATGAGGGGTCCCGCTCCTACGAGCAGTACTTC
-	TRBJ2-5	TRBV20-1	TRBD1	CSAGGGRQGPQETQYF	TGCAGTGCAGGTGGTGGGAGACAGGGCCCCCAGGAGACCCAGTACTTC
-	TRBJ1-5	TRBV6-1	-	CASSERVGVSNQPQHF	TGTGCCAGCAGTGAAAGGGTCGGCGTTAGCAATCAGCCCCAGCATTTT
-	TRBJ2-1	TRBV14	-	CASSLSTRHNEQFF	TGTGCCAGCAGCCTGTCGACTCGCCACAATGAGCAGTTCTTC
-	TRBJ2-2	TRBV27	-	CASSLADTGELFF	TGTGCCAGCAGTTTAGCCGACACCGGGGAGCTGTTTTTT
-	TRBJ1-1	TRBV20-1	-	CSAHGQPLNTEAFF	TGCAGTGCTCACGGACAGCCTCTGAACACTGAAGCTTTCTTT
-	TRBJ1-1	TRBV6-1	TRBD1	CASSETGTGSTEAFF	TGTGCCAGCAGTGAAACCGGGACAGGGAGCACTGAAGCTTTCTTT
-	TRBJ1-5	TRBV7-9	TRBD1	CASSPGTVPQPQHF	TGTGCCAGCAGCCCCGGGACAGTTCCTCAGCCCCAGCATTTT
-	TRBJ1-1	TRBV6-6	TRBD1	CASRAGQMNTEAFF	TGTGCCAGCAGGGCGGGACAGATGAACACTGAAGCTTTCTTT
-	TRBJ1-2	TRBV3-1	TRBD1	CASSQTGNYGYTF	TGTGCCAGCAGCCAGACAGGGAACTATGGCTACACCTTC
-	TRBJ1-6	TRBV12-3/TRBV12-4	-	CASSRLDPGPLHF	TGTGCCAGCAGCCGTCTGGACCCGGGACCCCTCCACTTT
-	TRBJ1-3	TRBV6-5	-	CASSYGKGSGNTIYF	TGTGCCAGCAGTTACGGCAAGGGCTCTGGAAACACCATATATTTT
-	TRBJ2-6	TRBV28	-	CASSLATSGANVLTF	TGTGCCAGCAGTTTAGCGACTTCCGGGGCCAACGTCCTGACTTTC
-	TRBJ2-3	TRBV7-9	-	CASSPGTGVHTDTQYF	TGTGCCAGCAGCCCCGGGACGGGGGTACACACAGATACGCAGTATTTT
-	TRBJ2-1	TRBV18	-	CASSRDIRDEQFF	TGTGCCAGCTCAAGGGACATTAGGGATGAGCAGTTCTTC
-	TRBJ2-5	TRBV28	TRBD1	CASSSPHGTGTGTQYF	TGTGCCAGCAGTTCCCCCCACGGGACAGGGACCGGGACCCAGTACTTC
-	TRBJ1-4	TRBV5-6	-	CASSQGNEKLFF	TGTGCCAGCAGCCAGGGGAATGAGAAACTGTTTTTT
few	TRBJ2-7	TRBV7-2	TRBD1	CASSSLTGGFDEQYF	TGTGCCAGCAGCTCTCTGACAGGGGGGTTTGACGAGCAGTACTTC
-	TRBJ1-1	TRBV7-2	-	CASSLQTNTEAFF	TGTGCCAGCAGCTTACAGACCAACACTGAAGCTTTCTTT
-	TRBJ1-4	TRBV6-1	-	CASSETTGDNEKLFF	TGTGCCAGCAGTGAAACAACAGGAGATAATGAAAAACTGTTTTTT
few	TRBJ2-3	TRBV2	-	CASYGTDTQYF	TGTGCCAGCTACGGCACAGATACGCAGTATTTT
-	TRBJ2-1	TRBV12-3/TRBV12-4	TRBD2	CASSQTSGSPWDEQFF	TGTGCCAGCAGCCAGACTAGCGGCAGCCCCTGGGATGAGCAGTTCTTC
-	TRBJ2-5	TRBV7-2	TRBD2	CASSLGWLAGETQYF	TGTGCCAGCAGCTTAGGGTGGCTAGCGGGAGAGACCCAGTACTTC